The 27 T cell receptor beta chains given below trace back to one sample, sequenced in a study of radiotherapy plus CTLA-4 blockade in lung cancer. Clones were sequenced by immunoSEQ multiplex PCR, and TCRdb holds only the in-frame ones, with some missing. The table includes roughly 86,000 clones, less than 90% detected once. Material: peripheral blood, obtained from a patient treated with radiotherapy plus ipilimumab. The receptors originated from a human donor with non-small cell lung cancer who had stable disease on radiotherapy plus ipilimumab.

This chain uses TRBV9 with TRBJ2-2; 10 positions agree with TRBD2. V was clipped by 3 bases and J by 0 bases; unmatched bases: 5. The CDR3 totals 17 residues. Per germline, CDR1 SGDLS and CDR2 YYNGEE. CDR3: CASSAAGLAANTGELFF. As DNA, the CDR3 is TGTGCCAGCAGCGCCGCTGGACTAGCGGCGAACACCGGGGAGCTGTTTTTT.

The rearrangement uses TRBV9 and TRBJ1-1; unclear D gene. CDR1 is SGDLS, CDR2 YYNGEE, per germline. The CDR3 spans 14 residues. V lost 0 bases and J lost 5, with 11 bases in between. The CDR3 DNA reads TGTGCCAGCAGCGTAGACGGGGATTGGACTGAAGCTTTCTTT. Protein: CASSVDGDWTEAFF. The whole variable domain, filled in from reference TRBV9 and TRBJ1-1, reads DSGVTQTPKHLITATGQRVTLRCSPRSGDLSVYWYQQSLDQGLQFLIQYYNGEERAKGNILERFSAQQFPDLHSELNLSSLELGDSALYFCASSVDGDWTEAFFGQGTRLTVV.

The chain joins TRBV6-6 to TRBJ2-2, with a possible D match to TRBD2 (6 bases). The CDR3 sequence is 16 residues long. Trimming cost V 0 bases and J 1 base, with 9 bases left between them. Germline assignment: CDR1 MNHNY and CDR2 SVGAGI (reference sequence). The CDR3 region has the DNA TGTGCCAGCAGTTACTCTGGCGGGGTGAACACCGGGGAGCTGTTTTTT. It translates to CASSYSGGVNTGELFF.

V and J are TRBV6-1 and TRBJ1-5, with D uncertain. V lost 6 bases and J 8 bases, leaving 14 bases between the germline ends. The CDR3 has 13 residues. CDR1 is MNHNS, CDR2 SASEGT, per germline. CDR3: CASRHKGTKPQHF. The CDR3 region has the DNA TGTGCCAGCAGACACAAGGGAACCAAGCCCCAGCATTTT.

This chain joins TRBV23-1 and TRBJ2-5; possible D gene TRBD1, 5 bases. TRBV23-1 carries the ORF label, with uncertain function. This CDR3 comprises 16 residues. Trimming removed 1 base from V and 5 bases from J, with 17 bases in between. The CDR3 DNA follows: TGCGCCAGCAGTCAATTTGGCGCAGGGCACTACGAGACCCAGTACTTC. This gives the protein CASSQFGAGHYETQYF.

The chain links TRBV19 to TRBJ2-6, with 7 bases fitting TRBD1. With 4 bases clipped from V and 2 bases from J, the junction kept 2 bases outside the gene matches. The CDR3 totals 15 residues. Germline CDR1 and CDR2: LNHDA and SQIVND (reference sequence). CDR3 sequence reads: CASSRTGAGANVLTF. CDR3 bases: TGTGCCAGTAGTAGAACAGGGGCTGGGGCCAACGTCCTGACTTTC.

The chain is built from TRBV5-1 and TRBJ1-2, with 9 bases matching TRBD1. The CDR3 extends over 17 amino acids. Trimming took 0 bases from V and 8 from J; bases not matched to a gene: 14. Germline CDR1 SGHRS, CDR2 YFSETQ. CDR3 in DNA: TGCGCCAGCAGCTTGGAGGGACAGGGCTCTATAGCTGGCGGCTACACCTTC. Its protein is CASSLEGQGSIAGGYTF.

J is TRBJ2-3 and V is TRBV5-1; a weak D match, TRBD2 (5 bases). This CDR3 contains 13 residues. V was cut by 5 bases and J by 5 bases, with 12 bases left in between. Germline-derived CDR1 and CDR2 are SGHRS and YFSETQ. The CDR3 region is CASRKVREDTQYF. DNA of the CDR3: TGCGCCAGCAGAAAGGTACGGGAAGATACGCAGTATTTT.

This clone showed up just a few times. The genes are TRBV19 and TRBJ1-3, with D uncertain. Germline V gene data show CDR1 as LNHDA and CDR2 as SQIVND (reference sequence). V was cut by 5 bases and J by 0 bases, with 14 bases left in between. CDR3 size: 16 residues. Written as DNA, the CDR3 is TGTGCCAGTAGTTTCCGCGGTGACTACTCTGGAAACACCATATATTTT. Its protein product is CASSFRGDYSGNTIYF.

The DNA for the CDR3 is TGTGCCAGCAGCGACCTTGACAGGTTCAATGAGCAGTTCTTC. Protein product: CASSDLDRFNEQFF. The chain combines TRBV11-2 with TRBJ2-1; D might be TRBD1 (6 bases). The germline CDR1 and CDR2 sequences are SGHAT and FQNNGV. V lost 5 bases to trimming and J lost 6 bases, with 14 bases between them. The CDR3 sequence is 14 residues long.

This chain connects TRBV10-2 to TRBJ1-6; D not certain. CDR1 is WSHSY, CDR2 SAAADI, per germline. The CDR3 covers 12 residues. The germline V and J ends were trimmed by 10 bases and 7 bases, with 11 bases remaining between them. CDR3 nucleotide sequence: TGCGCCACCGGACCTGGGAATTCACCCCTCCACTTT. Translation: CATGPGNSPLHF.

J is TRBJ1-5 and V is TRBV6-5; 8 bases line up with TRBD1. V was pared by 6 bases and J by 1 base, with 5 bases of the junction left unmatched. Germline CDR1 is MNHEY and CDR2 is SVGAGI. CDR3 length: 15 amino acids. The CDR3 sequence is CASRPDRGSNQPQHF. In DNA, the CDR3 is TGTGCCAGCAGACCCGACAGGGGCAGCAATCAGCCCCAGCATTTT.

The chain has TRBV19 and TRBJ1-1; D gene ambiguous. The CDR3 has 16 amino acids. CDR1 is LNHDA, CDR2 SQIVND, per germline (reference sequence). Between the trimmed V and J ends, which lost 5 bases and 0 bases, there was a span of 16 bases. Here the CDR3 reads CASSSPGDPLNTEAFF. CDR3 DNA: TGTGCCAGTAGTTCCCCGGGCGACCCGTTGAACACTGAAGCTTTCTTT. Complete variable domain (other parts from reference TRBV19 and TRBJ1-1): DGGITQSPKYLFRKEGQNVTLSCEQNLNHDAMYWYRQDPGQGLRLIYYSQIVNDFQKGDIAEGYSVSREKKESFPLTVTSAQKNPTAFYLCASSSPGDPLNTEAFFGQGTRLTVV.

The chain combines TRBV30 with TRBJ1-1; 7 nucleotides agree with TRBD1. Per germline, CDR1 GTSNPN and CDR2 SVGIG (reference sequence). The junction had 11 bases not matched to a gene; V was cut back by 8 bases and J by 5 bases. CDR3 length equals 13 residues. CDR3 in DNA: TGTGCCGGAGTCAGGACAGGCCAAACTGAAGCTTTCTTT. Its protein is CAGVRTGQTEAFF.

This clone occurred once. J is TRBJ1-1 and V is TRBV5-1, with TRBD1 identical over 7 bases. Unmatched junction bases numbered 17, after V lost 4 bases and J lost 11 bases. Germline CDR1 SGHRS, CDR2 YFSETQ. CDR3 length: 15 amino acids. CDR3 sequence reads: CASSIRQGLTLNAFF. CDR3 bases: TGCGCCAGCAGCATTAGACAGGGCCTCACACTGAACGCTTTCTTT.

This clone has just one count. This chain uses TRBV28 with TRBJ1-5; no firm D call. The CDR3 covers 15 residues. Trimming pared 3 bases from V and 2 bases from J, leaving 11 bases between. The germline V gene has CDR1 MDHEN and CDR2 SYDVKM. CDR3 sequence reads: CASSLGGWGNQPQHF. DNA of the CDR3: TGTGCCAGCAGTTTGGGTGGATGGGGCAATCAGCCCCAGCATTTT.

This clone was observed a single time. The gene calls are TRBV1 and TRBJ2-6; the D segment call TRBD1 is taken from the table without a DNA check. TRBV1 represents a pseudogene. This CDR3 spans 18 amino acids. The CDR3 DNA is TGCACCAGCAGTTGGCCGTGTTTGTGCACAAGTCGGGCCAACGTCCTGACTTTC. As protein: CTSSWPCLCTSRANVLTF.

CDR3 loop: CASSTGYTEAFF. Written as DNA, the CDR3 is TGCGCCAGCAGCACAGGGTACACTGAAGCTTTCTTT. The rearrangement links TRBV5-1 to TRBJ1-1; D perhaps matches TRBD1 (6 bases). The CDR3 covers 12 residues. The germline CDR1 and CDR2 sequences are SGHRS and YFSETQ. Trimming took 4 bases from V and 3 from J, leaving 7 bases between them.

This sequence joins TRBV2 and TRBJ2-1; D unresolved. Trimming removed 2 bases from V and 6 bases from J, with 17 bases in between. This CDR3 spans 16 amino acids. Germline CDR1 and CDR2: SNHLY and FYNNEI. DNA for the CDR3: TGTGCCAGCAGTGAATATTTAAGTACCTCCCTCAATGAGCAGTTCTTC. It codes for CASSEYLSTSLNEQFF.

The chain uses TRBV7-8 and TRBJ2-3, with 8 bases aligning to TRBD2. The CDR3 is 16 residues long. J was trimmed by 1 base and V by 6 bases; bases with no gene match: 9. Germline V gives CDR1 SGHVS, CDR2 FQNEAQ. The CDR3 nucleotides are TGTGCCAGCAGATCTACTAGCGGTACTCGCACAGATACGCAGTATTTT. Translating gives CASRSTSGTRTDTQYF.

This clone was seen a single time. The gene calls are TRBV28 and TRBJ1-5; D is perhaps TRBD1 (6 bases). CDR3 length equals 12 residues. Germline V lookup: CDR1 MDHEN, CDR2 SYDVKM. Trimming shortened V by 2 bases and J by 7 bases, and 6 bases separated the two germline ends. The CDR3 DNA sequence: TGTGCCAGCAGTTTAGGGGGCCAGCCCCAGCATTTT. Translating gives CASSLGGQPQHF.

The rearrangement uses TRBV19 and TRBJ1-4; 9 bases agree with TRBD1. The germline gives CDR1 LNHDA, CDR2 SQIVND (reference sequence). This CDR3 has 18 residues. V gave up 6 bases and J gave up 0 bases; unmatched junction bases: 11. CDR3 coding DNA: TGTGCCAGTAGACCGGGACAGGGCTTTATTGCAACTAATGAAAAACTGTTTTTT. This encodes CASRPGQGFIATNEKLFF.

The sample holds a few counts of this clone. The chain uses TRBV5-6 and TRBJ2-1; D may be TRBD2 (6 bases). Looked up from germline, CDR1 is SGHDT and CDR2 is YYEEEE. This CDR3 spans 16 amino acids. With 0 bases removed from V and 2 bases from J, the gap between germline ends came to 12 bases. Here the CDR3 DNA reads TGTGCCAGCAGCTTGGCGGCGGGGAAAACCTACAATGAGCAGTTCTTC. Encoded protein: CASSLAAGKTYNEQFF.

The chain is built from TRBV6-1 and TRBJ1-2; 9 bases fit TRBD1. V dropped 8 bases and J dropped 13; count of bases not matched to a gene: 11. Per the germline V gene, CDR1 is MNHNS and CDR2 is SASEGT. This CDR3 is 12 amino acids long. The DNA of the CDR3 is TGTGCCAGCGGGACAGGGCTTCTCGTTGGCACCTTC. This codes for CASGTGLLVGTF.

The V call is TRBV2, the J call TRBJ1-4; D call uncertain. Between the trimmed V and J ends, which lost 8 bases and 4 bases, there was a span of 11 bases. The CDR3 contains 13 residues. Germline V gene data show CDR1 as SNHLY and CDR2 as FYNNEI. CDR3 sequence (DNA): TGTGCCAGCTCCGACACACATAATGAAAAACTGTTTTTT. It translates to CASSDTHNEKLFF.

J is TRBJ1-5 and V is TRBV6-5; 9 bases fit TRBD1. Unmatched junction bases numbered 8, after V lost 5 bases and J lost 6 bases. Germline CDR1 and CDR2: MNHEY and SVGAGI. The CDR3 is made up of 15 amino acids. CDR3 sequence reads: CASSRTGVIRQPQHF. DNA of the CDR3: TGTGCCAGCAGTCGGACAGGGGTTATTCGTCAGCCCCAGCATTTT.

CDR3 bases: TGTGCCAGCAGTTCCAGGGACAGGGGTGGCACAGATACGCAGTATTTT. Translated: CASSSRDRGGTDTQYF. The chain recombines TRBV28 with TRBJ2-3; 10 nucleotides agree with TRBD1. The germline V gene encodes CDR1 MDHEN and CDR2 SYDVKM. V shed 4 bases, J shed 1 base, and the junction held 5 bases outside the gene matches. This CDR3 is 16 amino acids long.